This T cell receptor beta chain was identified in a study of shared T cell receptors in the human thymus. Sequenced by immunoSEQ multiplex PCR; TCRdb stores in-frame clones only, minus some. The sample holds 600,000 to 900,000 clones; over 75% are singletons and the top ten take more than 0.01%. The germline CDR1 and CDR2 sequences are LGHNT and FRNRAP. Between the trimmed V and J ends, which lost 2 bases and 1 base, there was a span of 18 bases. The CDR3 loop spans 18 amino acids. These sequences were also reported in another study, on human thymus T cells. Turning to that study: From resections taken during corrective heart surgery, the thymus tissue was obtained.

This TCR was recovered from a girl under three years old with a congenital heart defect. The chain recombines TRBV12-5 with TRBJ1-3; a weak D match, TRBD1 (5 bases). Sequencing used thymocytes. CDR3 sequence reads: CASGLSGGGGRSGNTIYF. CDR3 DNA: TGTGCTAGTGGTTTGTCCGGCGGTGGGGGGAGGTCTGGAAACACCATATATTTT. The full variable domain, its missing parts supplied by reference TRBV12-5 and TRBJ1-3, is DARVTQTPRHKVTEMGQEVTMRCQPILGHNTVFWYRQTMMQGLELLAYFRNRAPLDDSGMPKDRFSAEMPDATLATLKIQPSEPRDSAVYFCASGLSGGGGRSGNTIYFGEGSWLTVV.